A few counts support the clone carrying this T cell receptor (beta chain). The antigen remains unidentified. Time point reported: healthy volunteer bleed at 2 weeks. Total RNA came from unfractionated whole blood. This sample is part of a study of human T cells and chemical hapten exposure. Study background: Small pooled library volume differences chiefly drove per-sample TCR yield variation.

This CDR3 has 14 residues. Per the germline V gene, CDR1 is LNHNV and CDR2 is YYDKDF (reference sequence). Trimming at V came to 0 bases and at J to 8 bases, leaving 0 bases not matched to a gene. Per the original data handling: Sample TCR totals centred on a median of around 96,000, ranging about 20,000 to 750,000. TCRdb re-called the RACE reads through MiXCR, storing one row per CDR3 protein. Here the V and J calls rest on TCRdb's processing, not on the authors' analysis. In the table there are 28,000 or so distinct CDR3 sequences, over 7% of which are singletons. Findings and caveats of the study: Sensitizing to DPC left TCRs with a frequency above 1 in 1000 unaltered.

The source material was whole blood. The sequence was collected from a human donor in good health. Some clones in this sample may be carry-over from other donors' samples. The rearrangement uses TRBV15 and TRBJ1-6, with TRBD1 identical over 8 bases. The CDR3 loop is CATSRDRGHSPLHF. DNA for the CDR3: TGTGCCACCAGCAGAGACAGGGGGCATTCACCCCTCCACTTT.